This T cell receptor beta chain was observed in a study of T cells after yellow fever vaccination. The CDR3 sequence is 16 residues long. CDR1 is SEHNR, CDR2 FQNEAQ, per germline (reference sequence). Trimming cost V 1 base and J 3 bases; bases outside gene matches: 8. TCRdb recomputed calls from the 5' RACE reads with MiXCR, one row per CDR3 protein. The repertoire holds some 560,000 distinct CDR3 sequences, with approximately 16% as singletons. A few counts support this clonotype. The source is a man between 18 and 29 years old who received the YFV17D yellow fever vaccine. The rearrangement joins TRBV7-9 to TRBJ1-1; 7 nucleotides line up with TRBD1. The material was PBMCs, obtained less than 6 days after the first yellow fever vaccination. The CDR3 DNA reads TGTGCCAGCAGCTTAGGGAGGGGGCTAGACGACACTGAAGCTTTCTTT. It yields the protein CASSLGRGLDDTEAFF.